Listed here are 9 T cell receptor beta chains from one sample, sequenced in a study of graft-versus-host responses after intestinal transplantation. The data were produced by immunoSEQ multiplex PCR, yet TCRdb's version contains in-frame clones alone and is incomplete. The sample has about 9,800 clones, around 84% seen once. Graft tissue was processed to release intraepithelial and lamina propria lymphocytes. This material consisted of ileum tissue, taken less than 550 days after intestinal transplant. Receptors were obtained from a human patient who received an intestinal transplant, so some T cells may come from the graft donor.

As DNA, the CDR3 is TGCGCCAGCAGCAGGGTCCACAGGGCCCCCTACGAGCAGTACTTC. Amino acids: CASSRVHRAPYEQYF. The chain carries TRBV5-1 and TRBJ2-5; D is perhaps TRBD1 (6 bases). TRBJ2-7 explains the end of the DNA better; the J call may be wrong. This CDR3 spans 15 amino acids. In germline, CDR1 is SGHRS, CDR2 YFSETQ.

The chain combines TRBV9 with TRBJ2-2; weak D call: TRBD1 (5 bases). CDR1 SGDLS and CDR2 YYNGEE come from the germline V gene. Trimming removed 6 bases from V and 7 bases from J, with 10 bases in between. The CDR3 has 12 residues. The DNA for the CDR3 is TGTGCCAGCACCCCAGGGTACGGGGAGCTGTTTTTT. Translating it yields CASTPGYGELFF.

The chain carries TRBV29-1 and TRBJ1-1; possible D gene TRBD1, 6 bases. The CDR3 totals 14 residues. The V end was cut by 7 bases, the J end by 3 bases, with 18 bases between. Per the germline V gene, CDR1 is SQVTM and CDR2 is ANQGSEA. CDR3 amino acids: CSASGGGRDTEAFF. The CDR3 nucleotides read TGCAGCGCCTCAGGCGGGGGCAGGGACACTGAAGCTTTCTTT.

This chain uses TRBV18 with TRBJ2-7; D remains unclear. Trimming removed 5 bases at V and 6 bases at J, with 8 bases between. The CDR3 has 11 amino acids. The germline CDR1 and CDR2 sequences are KGHSH and LQKENI. CDR3 in DNA: TGTGCCAGCTCAGAGTGGGGCGAGCAGTACTTC. Translation gives CASSEWGEQYF.

V and J are TRBV30 and TRBJ2-3; D gene uncertain. CDR3 length: 13 residues. V lost 0 bases and J lost 2, with 6 bases in between. Germline lookup yields CDR1 GTSNPN and CDR2 SVGIG (reference sequence). The CDR3 nucleotides read TGTGCCTGGAGTGTCCGCCTCACAGATACGCAGTATTTT. Residues: CAWSVRLTDTQYF.

This clone was counted only a few times. V gene TRBV5-4 combines with J gene TRBJ2-7; 12 positions match TRBD2. This CDR3 is 14 amino acids long. CDR1 is SGHNT and CDR2 is YYREEE in the germline V gene (reference sequence). With 4 bases clipped from V and 4 bases from J, the junction kept 3 bases outside the gene matches. CDR3 protein: CASSTSGGRYEQYF. As DNA, the CDR3 is TGTGCCAGCAGCACTAGCGGGGGGAGGTACGAGCAGTACTTC.

The CDR3 DNA follows: TGTGCCAGCAGTTACTACGCAGGGGACACTGAAGCTTTCTTT. It encodes CASSYYAGDTEAFF. The chain is built from TRBV6-5 and TRBJ1-1, with D possibly matching TRBD1 (6 bases). V lost 1 base to trimming and J lost 3 bases, with 9 bases between them. This CDR3 has 14 amino acids. CDR1 MNHEY and CDR2 SVGAGI come from the germline V gene.

The gene calls are TRBV9 and TRBJ2-5; possibly TRBD1 or TRBD2 for D (6 bases each). Germline V lookup: CDR1 SGDLS, CDR2 YYNGEE. The CDR3 is 15 residues long. V lost 2 bases and J lost 2, with 13 bases in between. This chain's CDR3 is CASSVLEGVQETQYF. The CDR3 DNA follows: TGTGCCAGCAGCGTTTTGGAGGGGGTACAAGAGACCCAGTACTTC. Combining the CDR3 with reference TRBV9 and TRBJ2-5 gives the whole variable domain DSGVTQTPKHLITATGQRVTLRCSPRSGDLSVYWYQQSLDQGLQFLIQYYNGEERAKGNILERFSAQQFPDLHSELNLSSLELGDSALYFCASSVLEGVQETQYFGPGTRLLVL.

The gene calls are TRBV7-9 and TRBJ1-2; tentative D call: TRBD1 (5 bases). The CDR3 contains 17 residues. The germline CDR1 and CDR2 sequences are SEHNR and FQNEAQ (reference sequence). V lost 3 bases and J 5 bases, leaving 22 bases between the germline ends. The chain's CDR3 is CASSFFLDRQNSYGYTF. Here the CDR3 DNA reads TGTGCCAGCAGCTTCTTTCTGGACCGACAGAATTCTTATGGCTACACCTTC.